The 23 T cell receptor beta chains below all came from one sample that was sequenced in a study of blood T cell repertoires in COVID-19. Profiling relied on immunoSEQ multiplex PCR, and the TCRdb table lists in-frame clones only, not all of them. Found here are under 70,000 clones, around 90% of them singletons; the top ten hold 16%. The specimen was peripheral blood. These receptors all stem from a man older than 75 with acute or convalescent COVID-19.

The rearrangement uses TRBV7-8 and TRBJ2-5; D not resolved. Germline values: CDR1 SGHVS, CDR2 FQNEAQ. This CDR3 is built from 12 residues. The V gene lost 5 bases and the J gene lost 5 bases, with 9 bases spanning the gap. The CDR3 nucleotides are TGTGCCAGCAGCCTTTCGAGGGAGACCCAGTACTTC. Amino acid sequence: CASSLSRETQYF.

V usage is TRBV19 and J usage is TRBJ2-5; 10 bases fit TRBD1. Germline V CDR1 and CDR2: LNHDA, SQIVND (reference sequence). Trimming cost V 5 bases and J 5 bases; bases outside gene matches: 2. CDR3 size: 13 residues. In DNA, the CDR3 is TGTGCCAGTAGTCGGGGACAGGGGGAGACCCAGTACTTC. Translated, it gives CASSRGQGETQYF.

This chain uses TRBV2 with TRBJ1-2; no clear D gene. The V gene's germline CDR1 is SNHLY and CDR2 FYNNEI. This CDR3 region has 16 residues. V was trimmed by 6 bases and J by 1 base, leaving 18 bases between them. The CDR3 DNA reads TGTGCCAGCAGCGCATCGGCGGGATTCCTTAACTATGGCTACACCTTC. It encodes CASSASAGFLNYGYTF.

The table lists this clone with a few counts. This chain links TRBV7-3 with TRBJ1-1, with D possibly matching TRBD1 (6 bases). Germline V gives CDR1 SGHTA, CDR2 FQGTGA. The CDR3 is 13 residues long. Trimming took off 4 bases at V and 7 bases at J, with 13 bases between the two ends. The CDR3 region is CASSSTGTSEAFF. CDR3 DNA sequence: TGTGCCAGCAGCTCAACCGGGACAAGTGAAGCTTTCTTT.

The gene calls are TRBV18 and TRBJ1-2; TRBD1 matches at 7 bases. The CDR3 spans 15 residues. The germline V gene has CDR1 KGHSH and CDR2 LQKENI. The trim removed 0 bases at V and 8 bases at J, leaving 9 bases unmatched. As DNA, the CDR3 is TGTGCCAGCTCACCACCGACAGGGCTGATAGGCGGCTACACCTTC. This codes for CASSPPTGLIGGYTF.

V usage is TRBV5-4 and J usage is TRBJ2-5, with 8 bases fitting TRBD2. This CDR3 spans 15 amino acids. The trim removed 0 bases at V and 5 bases at J, leaving 6 bases unmatched. CDR1 and CDR2 (germline): SGHNT, YYREEE (reference sequence). The CDR3 DNA reads TGTGCCAGCAGCTTGGAGCCGGGGGGGCTGGAGACCCAGTACTTC. Its protein product is CASSLEPGGLETQYF.

The genes are TRBV18 and TRBJ2-5; a weak D match, TRBD2 (6 bases). CDR3 length equals 14 residues. The V and J ends lost 2 bases and 4 bases respectively, with 11 bases between them. Germline-derived CDR1 and CDR2 are KGHSH and LQKENI. CDR3 DNA: TGTGCCAGCTCACCAAGGAGGGGTGGAGAGACCCAGTACTTC. Its protein is CASSPRRGGETQYF. Using reference TRBV18 and TRBJ2-5 for the parts outside the CDR3, the full variable domain is NAGVMQNPRHLVRRRGQEARLRCSPMKGHSHVYWYRQLPEEGLKFMVYLQKENIIDESGMPKERFSAEFPKEGPSILRIQQVVRGDSAAYFCASSPRRGGETQYFGPGTRLLVL.

This chain connects TRBV11-2 to TRBJ1-1; the D is unclear. This CDR3 spans 13 amino acids. Germline V gene data show CDR1 as SGHAT and CDR2 as FQNNGV. Trimming shortened V by 1 base and J by 2 bases, and 5 bases separated the two germline ends. This CDR3 reads CASSLVFNTEAFF. The CDR3 DNA reads as TGTGCCAGCAGCTTAGTATTCAACACTGAAGCTTTCTTT.

V and J are TRBV7-2 and TRBJ2-2; tentative D call: TRBD2 (5 bases). The germline V gene has CDR1 SGHTA and CDR2 FQGNSA. This CDR3 has 15 amino acids. Trimming shortened V by 2 bases and J by 7 bases, and 14 bases separated the two germline ends. In DNA, the CDR3 is TGTGCCAGCAGCTTATCGGGGTGGCGCGGCGGGGAGCTGTTTTTT. It encodes CASSLSGWRGGELFF.

The chain links TRBV18 to TRBJ1-5; no clear D. This CDR3 region has 15 residues. Trimming took off 0 bases at V and 2 bases at J, with 8 bases between the two ends. Germline-derived CDR1 and CDR2 are KGHSH and LQKENI. The CDR3 is CASSPPPEGNQPQHF. CDR3 DNA sequence: TGTGCCAGCTCACCACCCCCGGAGGGCAATCAGCCCCAGCATTTT.

Only one count was recorded for this clone. The rearrangement joins TRBV4-2 to TRBJ1-3; 8 bases agree with TRBD1. Germline CDR1 LGHNA, CDR2 YNFKEQ. V shed 1 base and J 0 bases; nucleotides not matched to a gene: 5. The CDR3 has 17 residues. The CDR3 loop is CASSQGDRFHSGNTIYF. The CDR3 DNA reads as TGTGCCAGCAGCCAAGGGGACAGGTTCCACTCTGGAAACACCATATATTTT.

This chain links TRBV19 with TRBJ2-3, with TRBD1 as a possible D gene (6 bases). V lost 5 bases and J lost 3, with 15 bases in between. Germline CDR1 LNHDA, CDR2 SQIVND (reference sequence). This CDR3 has 15 residues. In DNA form, the CDR3 reads TGTGCCAGTAGTCCCCGCAGGGGAGAGACAGATACGCAGTATTTT. This codes for CASSPRRGETDTQYF.

The V gene is TRBV19, the J gene TRBJ2-1; 7 positions agree with TRBD2. This CDR3 contains 14 residues. The trim removed 5 bases at V and 6 bases at J, leaving 7 bases unmatched. From germline, CDR1 is LNHDA and CDR2 SQIVND (reference sequence). In nucleotides, the CDR3 is TGTGCCAGTAGTGTCCGGGGGGTCCTCAATGAGCAGTTCTTC. This gives the protein CASSVRGVLNEQFF. The full variable domain, with the rest looked up from reference TRBV19 and TRBJ2-1, is DGGITQSPKYLFRKEGQNVTLSCEQNLNHDAMYWYRQDPGQGLRLIYYSQIVNDFQKGDIAEGYSVSREKKESFPLTVTSAQKNPTAFYLCASSVRGVLNEQFFGPGTRLTVL.

The chain recombines TRBV6-5 with TRBJ2-7, with 10 positions matching TRBD2. The CDR3 loop spans 15 amino acids. The J segment lost 0 bases and the V segment lost 7 bases, leaving 6 bases of the junction unmatched. Germline CDR1 reads MNHEY; CDR2 reads SVGAGI. The chain's CDR3 is CASKGSGGSSYEQYF. The DNA of the CDR3 is TGTGCCAGCAAAGGTAGCGGGGGGAGCTCCTACGAGCAGTACTTC.

This clone was seen just once. Here the CDR3 reads CASSPQGQLLSGANVLTF. The DNA of the CDR3 is TGTGCCAGCTCACCACAGGGACAGCTACTTTCTGGGGCCAACGTCCTGACTTTC. The rearrangement joins TRBV18 to TRBJ2-6; 7 bases agree with TRBD1. CDR3 length equals 18 residues. Trimming at V came to 1 base and at J to 1 base, leaving 7 bases not matched to a gene. Germline lookup yields CDR1 KGHSH and CDR2 LQKENI.

The chain has TRBV5-1 and TRBJ1-1; weak D call: TRBD1 (6 bases). Per germline, CDR1 SGHRS and CDR2 YFSETQ. The CDR3 is 15 amino acids. Trimming left V 0 bases short and J 1 base short, with 10 bases between. The CDR3 DNA reads as TGCGCCAGCAGCTTGGTGAGCAGGGGGAACACTGAAGCTTTCTTT. Translating gives CASSLVSRGNTEAFF.

The chain has TRBV7-2 and TRBJ2-1; possible D gene TRBD2, 5 bases. The CDR3 extends over 16 amino acids. The germline CDR1 and CDR2 sequences are SGHTA and FQGNSA. The V gene lost 5 bases and the J gene lost 6 bases, with 20 bases spanning the gap. The CDR3 sequence: CASSPFFGVTVNEQFF. The CDR3 DNA follows: TGTGCCAGCAGCCCATTTTTCGGGGTCACGGTCAATGAGCAGTTCTTC.

The rearrangement links TRBV19 to TRBJ1-5; tentatively, D is TRBD1 (5 bases). The V end lost 4 bases, the J end lost 4 bases, and 14 bases lay between the germline ends. The CDR3 has 15 amino acids. Germline values: CDR1 LNHDA, CDR2 SQIVND (reference sequence). The CDR3: CASSTPQGGNQPQHF. The CDR3 bases are TGTGCCAGTAGTACTCCTCAGGGTGGTAATCAGCCCCAGCATTTT.

A few counts support this clone. This chain uses TRBV5-1 with TRBJ2-7; TRBD2 agrees at 8 bases. V was clipped by 7 bases and J by 5 bases; unmatched bases: 8. Germline V gene data show CDR1 as SGHRS and CDR2 as YFSETQ. This CDR3 is 13 amino acids long. The CDR3: CASWSGGSDEQYF. The CDR3 nucleotides read TGCGCCAGCTGGAGCGGGGGATCCGACGAGCAGTACTTC.

The V call is TRBV12-3 or TRBV12-4, the J call TRBJ2-3; no reliable D call. This CDR3 spans 13 amino acids. V lost 5 bases to trimming and J lost 2 bases, with 8 bases between them. The CDR3 loop reads CASSRQDTDTQYF. DNA of the CDR3: TGTGCCAGCAGTAGGCAGGACACAGATACGCAGTATTTT.

The chain recombines TRBV12-3 or TRBV12-4 with TRBJ2-5; possible D gene TRBD1, 8 bases. This CDR3 has 13 amino acids. V shed 6 bases and J shed 5 bases, with 13 bases lying between them. The CDR3, as DNA: TGTGCCAGCAGCAACAGGGGGGGGGAGACCCAGTACTTC. Its protein product is CASSNRGGETQYF.

This rearrangement joins TRBV30 to TRBJ1-2, with a possible D match to TRBD1 (6 bases). Germline lookup yields CDR1 GTSNPN and CDR2 SVGIG (reference sequence). With 3 bases removed from V and 3 bases from J, the gap between germline ends came to 17 bases. The CDR3 has 15 amino acids. This chain's CDR3 is CAWSRGGAPHYGYTF. The CDR3 DNA reads TGTGCCTGGAGCCGGGGGGGGGCGCCCCACTATGGCTACACCTTC.

V usage is TRBV4-1 and J usage is TRBJ2-1, with D perhaps TRBD2 (5 bases). CDR1 MGHRA and CDR2 YSYEKL come from the germline V gene. V was cut by 1 base and J by 7 bases, with 5 bases left in between. This CDR3 is 12 amino acids long. CDR3: CASSQGENEQFF. The CDR3 coding sequence is TGCGCCAGCAGCCAAGGGGAGAATGAGCAGTTCTTC.